A selection of T cell receptor beta chains follows, all from one sample in a study of blood T cell repertoires in COVID-19. The assay was immunoSEQ multiplex PCR, and TCRdb's table has in-frame clones only and misses some. The sample contains under 300,000 clones, roughly 90% of which appear only once. Sequencing input: PBMCs or T cells enriched from blood (not recorded which). All receptors derive from a woman aged 45-60 years who had recovered from COVID-19. Both conserved end residues are part of each CDR3.

TRBV28	TRBJ1-1	CASSQIKAFF
TRBV28	TRBJ1-2	CASSLGGYSYTF
TRBV10-1	TRBJ2-3	CASSDLGRNTDTQYF
TRBV7-9	TRBJ1-1	CASSTPTGGTEAFF
TRBV6-5	TRBJ2-1	CASRASYEQFF
TRBV19	TRBJ2-2	CASSRRLRAGGVNTGELFF
TRBV29-1	TRBJ1-1	CSVRGLNTEAFF
TRBV7-2	TRBJ1-4	CASSQHRGEKLFF
TRBV19	TRBJ2-5	CAAPPGGTDRSTPTGQYF
TRBV19	TRBJ2-4	CASSAAGAKNIQYF
TRBV5-1	TRBJ1-6	CASSGGTGEGYNSPLHF
TRBV28	TRBJ1-5	CASSFTGPSNQPQHF
TRBV7-3	TRBJ2-6	CASSLSVSGANVLTF
TRBV5-4	TRBJ2-1	CASSFGGSSYNEQFF
TRBV12-3/TRBV12-4	TRBJ2-7	CASSLFGSEQYF
TRBV5-1	TRBJ2-5	CASSLDGREETQYF
TRBV3-1/TRBV3-2	TRBJ1-1	CASSHSRRGYTEAFF
TRBV6-5	TRBJ1-4	CASRRFGKEGEKLFF
TRBV10-3	TRBJ1-4	CAISDRVEEKLFF
TRBV7-9	TRBJ2-1	CASSLSGGIGRDEQFF
TRBV28	TRBJ2-5	CASTSTLRETQYF
TRBV7-9	TRBJ2-5	CASSPRLAGKETQYF
TRBV19	TRBJ1-1	CASSIDRTGEAFF
TRBV20-1	TRBJ2-7	CSAAGGGEQYF
TRBV13	TRBJ2-3	CASSSLASTDTQYF
TRBV21-1	TRBJ2-1	CASSTRTSGSRDEQFF
TRBV19	TRBJ1-2	CASSISGYGYTF
TRBV3-1/TRBV3-2	TRBJ1-6	CASSRDTLNSPLHF
TRBV28	TRBJ1-2	CASRPTGAVYGYTF
TRBV7-2	TRBJ1-3	CASSSGQGGNTIYF
TRBV6-5	TRBJ2-2	CASSWDRGYTGELFF
TRBV5-1	TRBJ1-4	CASSSAGATNEKLFF
TRBV6-6	TRBJ1-5	CASSYDRRNQPQHF
TRBV18	TRBJ2-4	CASSPPGGNTKNIQYF
TRBV7-9	TRBJ2-1	CASSFSGRATYNEQFF
TRBV30	TRBJ2-1	CAETSANGNEQFF
TRBV18	TRBJ1-6	CASADRVNSPLHF
TRBV30	TRBJ1-5	CAWSTGNQPQHF
TRBV6-5	TRBJ1-6	CASSSGQPLSPLHF
TRBV7-3	TRBJ2-2	CASSLTRGTGELFF
TRBV9	TRBJ2-1	CASSVSSGIPNEQFF
TRBV7-9	TRBJ2-7	CASSLATERNEQYF
TRBV6-5	TRBJ1-6	CASSFSSYNSPLHF
TRBV19	TRBJ1-1	CASRTPGLNTEAFF
TRBV5-5	TRBJ2-5	CASSFSGRAQETQYF
TRBV28	TRBJ2-1	CASRTGARYNEQFF
TRBV12-5	TRBJ2-7	CASGLTTSGRLNEQYF
TRBV11-2	TRBJ2-2	CASSYSGSYTGELFF
TRBV5-1	TRBJ2-1	CASSLQGEYNEQFF
TRBV7-2	TRBJ2-7	CASSKQTVYEQYF